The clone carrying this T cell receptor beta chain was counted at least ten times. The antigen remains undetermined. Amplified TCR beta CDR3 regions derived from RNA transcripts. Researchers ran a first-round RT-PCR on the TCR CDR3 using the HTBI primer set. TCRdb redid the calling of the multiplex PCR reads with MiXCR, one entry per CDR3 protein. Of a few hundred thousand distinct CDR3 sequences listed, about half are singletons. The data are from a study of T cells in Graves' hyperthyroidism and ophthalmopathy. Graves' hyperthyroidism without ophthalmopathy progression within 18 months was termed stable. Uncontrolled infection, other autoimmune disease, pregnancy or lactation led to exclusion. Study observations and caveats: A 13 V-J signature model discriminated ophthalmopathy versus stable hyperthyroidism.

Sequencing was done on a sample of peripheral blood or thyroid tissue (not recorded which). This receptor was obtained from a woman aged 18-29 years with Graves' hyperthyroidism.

The CDR3 region has the DNA TGTGCCACCAGCAGAGATCGGGCCCTGGGGACTAATGAAAAACTGTTTTTT. This codes for CATSRDRALGTNEKLFF. The chain has TRBV15 and TRBJ1-4; D is undetermined. The CDR3 consists of 17 residues. Germline CDR1 is LNHNV and CDR2 is YYDKDF (reference sequence). V dropped 0 bases and J dropped 2 bases, with 13 bases sitting between them.